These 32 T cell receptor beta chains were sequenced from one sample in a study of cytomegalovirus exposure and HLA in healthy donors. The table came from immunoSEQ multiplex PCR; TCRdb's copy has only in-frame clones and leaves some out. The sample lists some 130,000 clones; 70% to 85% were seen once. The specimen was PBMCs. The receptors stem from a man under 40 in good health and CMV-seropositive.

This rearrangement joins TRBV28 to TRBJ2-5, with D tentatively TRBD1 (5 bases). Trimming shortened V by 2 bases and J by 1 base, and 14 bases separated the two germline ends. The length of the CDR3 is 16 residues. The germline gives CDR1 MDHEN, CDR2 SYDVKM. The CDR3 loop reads CASSLRADSLQETQYF. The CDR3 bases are TGTGCCAGCAGTTTAAGGGCAGACAGCCTCCAAGAGACCCAGTACTTC.

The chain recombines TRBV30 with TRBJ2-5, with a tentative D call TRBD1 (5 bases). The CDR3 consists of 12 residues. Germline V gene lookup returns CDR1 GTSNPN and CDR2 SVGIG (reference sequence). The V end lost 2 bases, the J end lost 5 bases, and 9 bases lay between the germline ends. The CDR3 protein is CAWSRWGETQYF. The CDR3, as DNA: TGTGCCTGGAGTCGATGGGGCGAGACCCAGTACTTC. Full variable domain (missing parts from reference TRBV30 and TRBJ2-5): SQTIHQWPATLVQPVGSPLSLECTVEGTSNPNLYWYRQAAGRGLQLLFYSVGIGQISSEVPQNLSASRPQDRQFILSSKKLLLSDSGFYLCAWSRWGETQYFGPGTRLLVL.

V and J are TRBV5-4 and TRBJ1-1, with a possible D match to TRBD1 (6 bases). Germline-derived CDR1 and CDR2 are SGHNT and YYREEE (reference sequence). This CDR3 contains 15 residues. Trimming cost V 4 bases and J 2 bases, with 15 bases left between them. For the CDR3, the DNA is TGTGCCAGCAGCCCGTGGGACACCCCTAACACTGAAGCTTTCTTT. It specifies CASSPWDTPNTEAFF.

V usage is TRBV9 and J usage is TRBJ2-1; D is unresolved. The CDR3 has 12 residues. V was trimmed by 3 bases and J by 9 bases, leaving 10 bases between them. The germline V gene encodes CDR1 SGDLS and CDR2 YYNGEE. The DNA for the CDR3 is TGTGCCAGCAGCGCCTCCCTCGGTGAGCAGTTCTTC. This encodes CASSASLGEQFF.

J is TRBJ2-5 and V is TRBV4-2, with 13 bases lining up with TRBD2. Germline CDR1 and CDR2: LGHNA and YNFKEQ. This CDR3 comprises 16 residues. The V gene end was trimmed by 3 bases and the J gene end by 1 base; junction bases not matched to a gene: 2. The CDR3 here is CASSQTSGGIQETQYF. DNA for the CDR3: TGTGCCAGCAGCCAGACTAGCGGGGGGATCCAAGAGACCCAGTACTTC.

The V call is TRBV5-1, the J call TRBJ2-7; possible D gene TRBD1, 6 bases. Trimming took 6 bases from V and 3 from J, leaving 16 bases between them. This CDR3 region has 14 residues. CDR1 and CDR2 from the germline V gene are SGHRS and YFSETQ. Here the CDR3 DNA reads TGCGCCAGCACCCTAGGGACACCACTCTACGAGCAGTACTTC. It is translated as CASTLGTPLYEQYF.

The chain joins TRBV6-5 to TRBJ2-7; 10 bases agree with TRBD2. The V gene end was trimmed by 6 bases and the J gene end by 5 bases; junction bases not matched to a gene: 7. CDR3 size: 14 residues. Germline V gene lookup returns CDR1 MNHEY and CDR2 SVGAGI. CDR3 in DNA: TGTGCCAGCAGGAAAAGCGGGAGGGAGAACGAGCAGTACTTC. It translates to CASRKSGRENEQYF.

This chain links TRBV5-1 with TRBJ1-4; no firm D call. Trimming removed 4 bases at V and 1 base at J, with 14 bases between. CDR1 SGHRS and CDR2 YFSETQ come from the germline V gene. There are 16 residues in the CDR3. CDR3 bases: TGCGCCAGCAGCCCTGGAAGCAGGCAAACTAATGAAAAACTGTTTTTT. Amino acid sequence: CASSPGSRQTNEKLFF.

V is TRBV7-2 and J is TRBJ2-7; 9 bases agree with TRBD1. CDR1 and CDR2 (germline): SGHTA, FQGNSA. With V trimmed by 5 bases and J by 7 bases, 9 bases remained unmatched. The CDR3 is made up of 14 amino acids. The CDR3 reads CASSLQQGAEEQYF. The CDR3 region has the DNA TGTGCCAGCAGCCTCCAACAGGGGGCGGAAGAGCAGTACTTC.

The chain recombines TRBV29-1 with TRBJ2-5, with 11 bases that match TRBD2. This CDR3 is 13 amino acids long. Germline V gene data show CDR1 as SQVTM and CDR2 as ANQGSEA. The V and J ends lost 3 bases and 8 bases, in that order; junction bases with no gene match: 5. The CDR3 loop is CSVERSGGGTQYF. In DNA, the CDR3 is TGCAGCGTTGAGCGTAGCGGGGGGGGCACCCAGTACTTC.

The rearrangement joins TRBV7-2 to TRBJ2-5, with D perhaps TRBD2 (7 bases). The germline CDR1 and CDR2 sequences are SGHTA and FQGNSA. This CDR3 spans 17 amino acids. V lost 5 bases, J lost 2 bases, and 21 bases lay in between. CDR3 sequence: CASSRVGGAPKQETQYF. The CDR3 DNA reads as TGTGCCAGCAGCCGGGTGGGGGGGGCCCCAAAACAAGAGACCCAGTACTTC.

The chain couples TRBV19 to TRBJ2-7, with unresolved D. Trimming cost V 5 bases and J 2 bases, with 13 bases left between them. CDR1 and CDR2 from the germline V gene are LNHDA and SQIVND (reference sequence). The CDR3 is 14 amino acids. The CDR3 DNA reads TGTGCCAGTAGTCAAAGACACACCACCTACGAGCAGTACTTC. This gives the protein CASSQRHTTYEQYF.

The CDR3 sequence is CASSSTGVETQYF. CDR3 nucleotide sequence: TGTGCCAGCAGCTCCACAGGGGTAGAGACCCAGTACTTC. This chain uses TRBV7-9 with TRBJ2-5; TRBD1 matches at 7 bases. Germline CDR1 reads SEHNR; CDR2 reads FQNEAQ (reference sequence). The CDR3 sequence is 13 residues long. The J segment lost 4 bases and the V segment lost 4 bases, leaving 3 bases of the junction unmatched.

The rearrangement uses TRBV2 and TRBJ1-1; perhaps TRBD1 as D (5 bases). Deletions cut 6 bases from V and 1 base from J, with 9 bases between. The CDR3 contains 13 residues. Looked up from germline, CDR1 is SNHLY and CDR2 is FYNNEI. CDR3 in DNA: TGTGCCAGCAGACCCGACAGGAACACTGAAGCTTTCTTT. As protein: CASRPDRNTEAFF. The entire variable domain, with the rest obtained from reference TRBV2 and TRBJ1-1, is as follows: EPEVTQTPSHQVTQMGQEVILRCVPISNHLYFYWYRQILGQKVEFLVSFYNNEISEKSEIFDDQFSVERPDGSNFTLKIRSTKLEDSAMYFCASRPDRNTEAFFGQGTRLTVV.

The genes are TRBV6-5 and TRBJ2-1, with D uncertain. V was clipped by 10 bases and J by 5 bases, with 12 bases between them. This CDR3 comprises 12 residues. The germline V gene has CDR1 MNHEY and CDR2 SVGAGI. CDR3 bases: TGTGCCACTAATGATAACCACAATGAGCAGTTCTTC. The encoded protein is CATNDNHNEQFF.

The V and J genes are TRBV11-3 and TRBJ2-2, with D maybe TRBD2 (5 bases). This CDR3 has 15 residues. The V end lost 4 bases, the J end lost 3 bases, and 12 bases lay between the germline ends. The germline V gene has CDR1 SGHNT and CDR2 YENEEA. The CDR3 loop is CASSSRGVHTGELFF. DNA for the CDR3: TGTGCCAGCAGCTCCCGGGGAGTCCACACCGGGGAGCTGTTTTTT.

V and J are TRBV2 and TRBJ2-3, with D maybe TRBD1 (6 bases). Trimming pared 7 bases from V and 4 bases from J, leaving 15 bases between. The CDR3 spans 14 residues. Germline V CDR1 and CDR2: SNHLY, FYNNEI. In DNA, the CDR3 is TGTGCCAGCATAACAGGGCGAGGGGCAGATACGCAGTATTTT. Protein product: CASITGRGADTQYF.

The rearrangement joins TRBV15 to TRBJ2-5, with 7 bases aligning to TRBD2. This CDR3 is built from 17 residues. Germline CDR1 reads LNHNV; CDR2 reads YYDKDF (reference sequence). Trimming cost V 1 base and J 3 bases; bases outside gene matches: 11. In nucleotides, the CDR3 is TGTGCCACCAGCAGAGCGGGCGGCGGGGGTGTTGAAGAGACCCAGTACTTC. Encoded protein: CATSRAGGGGVEETQYF.

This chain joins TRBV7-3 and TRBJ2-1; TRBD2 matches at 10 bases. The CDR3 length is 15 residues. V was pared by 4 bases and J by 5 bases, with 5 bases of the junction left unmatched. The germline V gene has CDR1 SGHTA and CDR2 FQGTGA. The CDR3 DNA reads TGTGCCAGCAGCTCAGGACTAGCGGCAAACAATGAGCAGTTCTTC. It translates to CASSSGLAANNEQFF.

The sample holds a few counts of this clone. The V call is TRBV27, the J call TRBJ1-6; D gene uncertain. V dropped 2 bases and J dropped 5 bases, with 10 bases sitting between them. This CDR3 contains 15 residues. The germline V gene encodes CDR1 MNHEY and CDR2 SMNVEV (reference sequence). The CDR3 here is CASSLDGMDNSPLHF. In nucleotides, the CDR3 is TGTGCCAGCAGTTTAGACGGGATGGATAATTCACCCCTCCACTTT.

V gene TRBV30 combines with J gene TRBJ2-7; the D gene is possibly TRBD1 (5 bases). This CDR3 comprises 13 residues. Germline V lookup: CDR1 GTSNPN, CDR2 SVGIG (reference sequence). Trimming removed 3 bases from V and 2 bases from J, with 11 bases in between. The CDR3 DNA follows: TGTGCCTGGAGATCCGGCAGGGCCTACGAGCAGTACTTC. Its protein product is CAWRSGRAYEQYF.

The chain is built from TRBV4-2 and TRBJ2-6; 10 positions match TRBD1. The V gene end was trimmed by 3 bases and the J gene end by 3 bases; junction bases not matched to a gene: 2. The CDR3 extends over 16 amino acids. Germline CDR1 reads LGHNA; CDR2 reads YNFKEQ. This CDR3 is CASSQGTGDGANVLTF. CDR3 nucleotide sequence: TGTGCCAGCAGCCAGGGGACAGGGGATGGGGCCAACGTCCTGACTTTC.

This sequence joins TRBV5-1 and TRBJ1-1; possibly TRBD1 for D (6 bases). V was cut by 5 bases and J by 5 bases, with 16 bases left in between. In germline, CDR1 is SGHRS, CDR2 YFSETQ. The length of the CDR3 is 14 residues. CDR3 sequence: CASSLQGSKTEAFF. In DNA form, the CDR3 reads TGCGCCAGCAGTTTGCAGGGGTCGAAGACTGAAGCTTTCTTT.

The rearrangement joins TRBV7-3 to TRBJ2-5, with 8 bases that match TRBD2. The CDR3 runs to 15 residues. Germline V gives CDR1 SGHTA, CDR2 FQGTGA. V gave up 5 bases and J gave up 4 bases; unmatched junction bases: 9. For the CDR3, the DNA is TGTGCCAGCAGCCAAGGCGGGGGGAGAGGAGAGACCCAGTACTTC. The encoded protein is CASSQGGGRGETQYF. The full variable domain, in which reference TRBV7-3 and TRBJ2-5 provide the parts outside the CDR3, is GAGVSQTPSNKVTEKGKYVELRCDPISGHTALYWYRQSLGQGPEFLIYFQGTGAADDSGLPNDRFFAVRPEGSVSTLKIQRTERGDSAVYLCASSQGGGRGETQYFGPGTRLLVL.

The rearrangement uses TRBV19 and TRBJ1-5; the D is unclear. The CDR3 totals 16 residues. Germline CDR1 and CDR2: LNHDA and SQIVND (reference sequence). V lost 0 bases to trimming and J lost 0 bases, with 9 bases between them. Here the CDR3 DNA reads TGTGCCAGTAGTATAGAGAGTGTCAATAGCAATCAGCCCCAGCATTTT. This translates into CASSIESVNSNQPQHF.

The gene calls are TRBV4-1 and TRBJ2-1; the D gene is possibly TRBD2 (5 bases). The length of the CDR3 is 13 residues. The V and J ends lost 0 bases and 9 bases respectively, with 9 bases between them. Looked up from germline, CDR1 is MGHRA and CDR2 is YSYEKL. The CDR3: CASSQDARGEQFF. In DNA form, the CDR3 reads TGCGCCAGCAGCCAAGATGCCCGGGGTGAGCAGTTCTTC.

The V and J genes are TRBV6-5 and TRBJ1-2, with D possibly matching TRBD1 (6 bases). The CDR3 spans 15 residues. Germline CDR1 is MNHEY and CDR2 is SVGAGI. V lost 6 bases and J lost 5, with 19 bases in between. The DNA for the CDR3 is TGTGCCAGCAGCCTTACGCAGGGGTCTGGGTATGGCTACACCTTC. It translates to CASSLTQGSGYGYTF.

The CDR3 coding sequence is TGTGCCAGCAGTGATCCGGAGCAATATGGCTACACCTTC. Amino acid sequence: CASSDPEQYGYTF. This chain uses TRBV25-1 with TRBJ1-2; D unresolved. Germline CDR1 is MGHDK and CDR2 is SYGVNS. This CDR3 has 13 residues. V lost 3 bases, J lost 5 bases, and 10 bases lay in between.

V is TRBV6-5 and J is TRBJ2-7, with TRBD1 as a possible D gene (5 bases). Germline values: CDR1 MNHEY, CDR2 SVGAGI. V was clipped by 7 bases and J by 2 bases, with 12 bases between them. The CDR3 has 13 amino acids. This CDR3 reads CASKRGGAYEQYF. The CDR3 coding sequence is TGTGCCAGCAAAAGGGGCGGCGCCTACGAGCAGTACTTC.

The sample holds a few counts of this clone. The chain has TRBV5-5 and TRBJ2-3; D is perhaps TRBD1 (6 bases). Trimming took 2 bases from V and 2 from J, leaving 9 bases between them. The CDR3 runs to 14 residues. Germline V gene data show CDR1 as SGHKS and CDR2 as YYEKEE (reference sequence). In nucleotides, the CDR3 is TGTGCCAGCAGCTTACAGGGATTCACAGATACGCAGTATTTT. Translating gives CASSLQGFTDTQYF.

As DNA, the CDR3 is TGCGCCAGCAGTGAGTCCTCTGGACAGGGGACCAAAAACATTCAGTACTTC. Protein product: CASSESSGQGTKNIQYF. V and J are TRBV10-1 and TRBJ2-4; 9 positions match TRBD1. J gave up 2 bases and V 0 bases, and 5 bases lay outside the gene matches. The germline CDR1 and CDR2 sequences are WNHNN and SYGVQD (reference sequence). The CDR3 covers 17 residues.

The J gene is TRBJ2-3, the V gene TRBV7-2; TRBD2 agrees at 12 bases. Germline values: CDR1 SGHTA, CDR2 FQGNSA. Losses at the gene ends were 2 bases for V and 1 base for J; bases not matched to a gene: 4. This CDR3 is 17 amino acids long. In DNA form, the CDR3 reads TGTGCCAGCAGCTTACTAGCGGGGGGGCCGGGCACAGATACGCAGTATTTT. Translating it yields CASSLLAGGPGTDTQYF.